Presented here are 25 T cell receptor beta chains from one specimen sequenced in a study of T cell repertoires in cytomegalovirus infection (dated by TCRdb to between 2018 and 2021). The sequencer was an Illumina HiSeq 1500. The public reads were reprocessed in TCRdb via fastp at Q25 and MiXCR, keeping in-frame beta chains. Each CDR3 protein appears once, grouped with its most common genes and DNA. In this sample the table shows about 330,000 distinct CDR3 sequences, more than 8% of which occur a single time. Of the sample, about 3.9% is held by the ten largest clones. Sequences were obtained from PBMCs. The receptors were sampled from a human donor in good health (CMV status not recorded). Some clones in this sample may be carry-over from other donors' samples.

The DNA for the CDR3 is TGTGCCAGCAGGCCCTTCGGGACAGGGTTAGCCGGGGAGCTGTTTTTT. Translated, it gives CASRPFGTGLAGELFF. The V call is TRBV6-5, the J call TRBJ2-2; 9 bases are a match to TRBD1. This CDR3 has 16 residues. Germline CDR1 is MNHEY and CDR2 is SVGAGI. V was clipped by 6 bases and J by 6 bases; unmatched bases: 11.

The V gene is TRBV4-3, the J gene TRBJ2-2, with D perhaps TRBD2 (6 bases). The CDR3 extends over 16 amino acids. Germline-derived CDR1 and CDR2 are LGHNA and YSLEER. The V end was cut by 5 bases, the J end by 6 bases, with 19 bases between. DNA of the CDR3: TGCGCCAGCAGCAAAGGAGGGTCATTGGGCTCCGGGGAGCTGTTTTTT. It encodes CASSKGGSLGSGELFF.

This clonotype appeared many times. The CDR3 DNA reads TGTGCCAGCAGCCCTCGCCCTGGAGGAGCTGGGGCCAACGTCCTGACTTTC. Protein product: CASSPRPGGAGANVLTF. J is TRBJ2-6 and V is TRBV11-1, with a weak D call TRBD2 (5 bases). The germline CDR1 and CDR2 sequences are SGHAT and FQDESV (reference sequence). Deletions cut 5 bases from V and 2 bases from J, with 16 bases between. The CDR3 consists of 17 residues. The full variable domain, with the rest looked up from reference TRBV11-1 and TRBJ2-6, is EAEVAQSPRYKITEKSQAVAFWCDPISGHATLYWYRQILGQGPELLVQFQDESVVDDSQLPKDRFSAERLKGVDSTLKIQPAELGDSAMYLCASSPRPGGAGANVLTFGAGSRLTVL.

Many counts were recorded for this clonotype. The chain has TRBV7-2 and TRBJ2-5; TRBD2 aligns across 13 bases. CDR3 length: 15 amino acids. The germline V gene has CDR1 SGHTA and CDR2 FQGNSA. V lost 5 bases and J lost 3; bases outside the gene matches: 3. CDR3 DNA sequence: TGTGCCAGCAGCATACTAGCGGGAGGGAAAGAGACCCAGTACTTC. It codes for CASSILAGGKETQYF.

The CDR3 is CASSYSTRGEQFF. The CDR3 region has the DNA TGTGCCAGCAGTTACTCGACTAGGGGTGAGCAGTTCTTC. The rearrangement joins TRBV6-2 or TRBV6-3 to TRBJ2-1, with a weak D call TRBD2 (6 bases). CDR3 length equals 13 residues. CDR1 MNHEY and CDR2 SVGEGT come from the germline V gene. V was trimmed by 0 bases and J by 9 bases, leaving 9 bases between them.

This clonotype was counted ten times or more. The V gene is TRBV19, the J gene TRBJ1-1; D gene ambiguous. Germline V gives CDR1 LNHDA, CDR2 SQIVND (reference sequence). This CDR3 is 15 amino acids long. Between the trimmed V and J ends, which lost 6 bases and 1 base, there was a span of 15 bases. CDR3 in amino acids: CASSTYVGRNTEAFF. CDR3 DNA sequence: TGTGCCAGTAGCACGTACGTGGGGAGGAACACTGAAGCTTTCTTT.

This clonotype has a handful of counts. The V gene is TRBV4-3, the J gene TRBJ2-1; 8 bases agree with TRBD2. The CDR3 has 17 residues. Germline V gives CDR1 LGHNA, CDR2 YSLEER. V was pared by 4 bases and J by 9 bases, with 17 bases of the junction left unmatched. CDR3 sequence reads: CASSRSSPGLGFSEQFF. The CDR3 DNA is TGCGCCAGCAGCCGCTCTTCTCCGGGACTAGGGTTTAGTGAGCAGTTCTTC.

Ten or more counts support this clonotype. The V gene is TRBV7-2, the J gene TRBJ1-2; maybe TRBD1 (5 bases). CDR1 and CDR2 (germline): SGHTA, FQGNSA. V lost 6 bases and J 2 bases, leaving 13 bases between the germline ends. There are 14 residues in the CDR3. The CDR3 loop reads CASSRQTSNYGYTF. The CDR3 bases are TGTGCCAGCAGTCGACAGACTTCAAACTATGGCTACACCTTC.

In DNA form, the CDR3 reads TGTGCCAGTAGTAATCCCTTCAGGGCATCGGTTAATGAGCAGTTCTTC. Its protein product is CASSNPFRASVNEQFF. The rearrangement uses TRBV19 and TRBJ2-1, with a possible D match to TRBD1 (5 bases). The CDR3 contains 16 residues. Trimming took off 4 bases at V and 7 bases at J, with 20 bases between the two ends. The germline V gene has CDR1 LNHDA and CDR2 SQIVND (reference sequence).

V gene TRBV12-3 or TRBV12-4 combines with J gene TRBJ2-1, with 8 bases that match TRBD1. With V trimmed by 5 bases and J by 10 bases, 10 bases remained unmatched. CDR3 size: 14 residues. CDR3 in DNA: TGTGCCAGCAGTCCCTTCCGGGACAGGCCGGAGCAGTTCTTC. This encodes CASSPFRDRPEQFF.

CDR3 loop: CASSGYFSSYEQYF. Here the CDR3 DNA reads TGTGCCAGCAGTGGGTATTTTAGCTCCTACGAGCAGTACTTC. V is TRBV25-1 and J is TRBJ2-7; D remains unclear. Germline CDR1 MGHDK, CDR2 SYGVNS. The CDR3 spans 14 residues. Trimming took off 4 bases at V and 0 bases at J, with 10 bases between the two ends.

The table lists this clonotype with a few counts. The J gene is TRBJ2-3, the V gene TRBV2; no clear D. The CDR3 has 12 residues. Trimming removed 7 bases from V and 5 bases from J, with 10 bases in between. Looked up from germline, CDR1 is SNHLY and CDR2 is FYNNEI. CDR3 sequence: CASNAWGDTQYF. CDR3 DNA: TGTGCCAGCAACGCTTGGGGAGATACGCAGTATTTT.

V is TRBV14 and J is TRBJ1-1, with D possibly TRBD1 on 6 matching bases. This CDR3 comprises 16 residues. V was shortened by 1 base and J by 1 base, with 13 bases between the two germline ends. From germline, CDR1 is SGHDN and CDR2 FVKESK. CDR3 sequence: CASSQGGGLWNTEAFF. In DNA form, the CDR3 reads TGTGCCAGCAGCCAAGGGGGGGGCCTGTGGAACACTGAAGCTTTCTTT.

This clonotype was seen ten or more times. V and J are TRBV20-1 and TRBJ1-5; D is unclear. The germline CDR1 and CDR2 sequences are DFQATT and SNEGSKA (reference sequence). This CDR3 is 13 amino acids long. The germline V and J ends were trimmed by 3 bases and 7 bases, with 13 bases remaining between them. For the CDR3, the DNA is TGCAGTGCTAGCTGGGGTTCTGAGCAGCCCCAGCATTTT. Translation gives CSASWGSEQPQHF.

V is TRBV7-2 and J is TRBJ2-3; 13 bases agree with TRBD2. Germline CDR1 is SGHTA and CDR2 is FQGNSA. Trimming took 4 bases from V and 4 from J; bases not matched to a gene: 8. This CDR3 region has 17 residues. The CDR3 coding sequence is TGTGCCAGCAGCTCCACTAGCGGGGGGGGGTCGGCAGATACGCAGTATTTT. Its translation: CASSSTSGGGSADTQYF. Full variable domain (rest looked up from reference TRBV7-2 and TRBJ2-3): GAGVSQSPSNKVTEKGKDVELRCDPISGHTALYWYRQSLGQGLEFLIYFQGNSAPDKSGLPSDRFSAERTGGSVSTLTIQRTQQEDSAVYLCASSSTSGGGSADTQYFGPGTRLTVL.

This clonotype was recorded at least ten times. V gene TRBV20-1 combines with J gene TRBJ2-6, with D possibly TRBD2 on 6 matching bases. The germline V and J ends were trimmed by 5 bases and 2 bases, with 16 bases remaining between them. The CDR3 spans 16 residues. CDR1 and CDR2 from the germline V gene are DFQATT and SNEGSKA (reference sequence). CDR3 DNA sequence: TGCAGTGCTCGTAAGGCGGGGTCCCCTGGGGCCAACGTCCTGACTTTC. Protein sequence: CSARKAGSPGANVLTF.

This clonotype was counted many times. The V gene is TRBV7-6, the J gene TRBJ2-3; 8 bases map to TRBD1. The trim removed 1 base at V and 0 bases at J, leaving 6 bases unmatched. The CDR3 spans 17 residues. Germline CDR1 SGHVS, CDR2 FNYEAQ. The CDR3 spells CASSLGAGTGSTDTQYF. The DNA for the CDR3 is TGTGCCAGCAGCTTAGGTGCGGGGACAGGAAGCACAGATACGCAGTATTTT.

The chain has TRBV5-1 and TRBJ2-1, with 7 bases matching TRBD1. V lost 5 bases to trimming and J lost 2 bases; unmatched junction nucleotides: 4. CDR3 size: 14 residues. Germline V CDR1 and CDR2: SGHRS, YFSETQ. CDR3 DNA sequence: TGCGCCAGCAGTAGGGACAGAGCCTACAATGAGCAGTTCTTC. Residues: CASSRDRAYNEQFF.

This clonotype has at least ten counts. J is TRBJ2-1 and V is TRBV7-9; TRBD2 aligns across 12 bases. J gave up 7 bases and V 5 bases, and 9 bases lay outside the gene matches. The CDR3 covers 16 residues. CDR1 SEHNR and CDR2 FQNEAQ come from the germline V gene (reference sequence). Here the CDR3 reads CASSPTTSGGKNEQFF. CDR3 nucleotides: TGTGCCAGCAGCCCGACCACTAGCGGGGGGAAAAATGAGCAGTTCTTC.

This clonotype was counted between two and nine times. V and J are TRBV5-1 and TRBJ2-7, with a weak D call TRBD1 (5 bases). Trimming shortened V by 1 base and J by 4 bases, and 12 bases separated the two germline ends. The CDR3 is 14 residues long. Germline V CDR1 and CDR2: SGHRS, YFSETQ. The CDR3 DNA sequence: TGCGCCAGCAGCTTGATTAGGGGTTCGTACGAGCAGTACTTC. Its translation is CASSLIRGSYEQYF.

The chain uses TRBV6-1 and TRBJ2-5, with a possible D match to TRBD1 (5 bases). V was trimmed by 8 bases and J by 3 bases, leaving 13 bases between them. Germline V CDR1 and CDR2: MNHNS, SASEGT. The length of the CDR3 is 13 residues. The CDR3 here is CASVRAREETQYF. The CDR3 DNA sequence: TGTGCCAGCGTCAGGGCCCGGGAAGAGACCCAGTACTTC.

This clonotype was observed at least ten times. The rearrangement links TRBV15 to TRBJ2-5, with 12 nucleotides matching TRBD2. V dropped 5 bases and J dropped 2; count of bases not matched to a gene: 6. This CDR3 has 16 residues. Germline lookup yields CDR1 LNHNV and CDR2 YYDKDF (reference sequence). CDR3 loop: CATSSGLAGRQETQYF. The CDR3 DNA reads as TGTGCCACCAGCTCCGGACTAGCGGGGAGGCAAGAGACCCAGTACTTC.

This clonotype was seen at least ten times. The genes are TRBV20-1 and TRBJ2-7; 8 bases fit TRBD1. Germline V lookup: CDR1 DFQATT, CDR2 SNEGSKA (reference sequence). The length of the CDR3 is 14 residues. J was trimmed by 7 bases and V by 0 bases; bases with no gene match: 8. CDR3: CSARDDGQGREQYF. The CDR3 DNA reads TGCAGTGCTAGAGATGACGGACAGGGCCGGGAGCAGTACTTC.

Ten or more counts support this clonotype. The rearrangement links TRBV7-2 to TRBJ2-3, with a weak D call TRBD2 (6 bases). The CDR3 is made up of 15 amino acids. V gave up 1 base and J gave up 1 base, with 9 bases separating them. Germline CDR1 reads SGHTA; CDR2 reads FQGNSA. The CDR3 loop is CASSLELAGTDTQYF. The DNA of the CDR3 is TGTGCCAGCAGCTTAGAACTAGCAGGCACAGATACGCAGTATTTT.

This clonotype occurred a few times. V usage is TRBV12-5 and J usage is TRBJ2-5, with unresolved D. Germline loops: CDR1 LGHNT, CDR2 FRNRAP. Trimming cost V 5 bases and J 5 bases, with 9 bases left between them. The CDR3 contains 12 residues. This CDR3 reads CASGPRRETQYF. CDR3 DNA sequence: TGTGCTAGTGGTCCGAGGCGGGAGACCCAGTACTTC.